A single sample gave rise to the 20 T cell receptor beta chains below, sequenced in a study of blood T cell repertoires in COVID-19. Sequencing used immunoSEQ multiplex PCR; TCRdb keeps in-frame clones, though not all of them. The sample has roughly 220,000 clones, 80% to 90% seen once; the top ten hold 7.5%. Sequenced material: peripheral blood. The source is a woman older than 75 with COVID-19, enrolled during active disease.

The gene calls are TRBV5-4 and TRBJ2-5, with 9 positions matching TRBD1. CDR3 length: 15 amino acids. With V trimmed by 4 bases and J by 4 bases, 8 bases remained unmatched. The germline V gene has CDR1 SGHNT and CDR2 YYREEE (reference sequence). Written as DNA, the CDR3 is TGTGCCAGCAGCCAAAAACAGGGGGCCAGAGAGACCCAGTACTTC. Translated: CASSQKQGARETQYF.

CDR3 bases: TGCAGTGCTAGTTTAAACACTGAAGCTTTCTTT. Translating it yields CSASLNTEAFF. This chain links TRBV20-1 with TRBJ1-1, with D uncertain. Trimming stripped 3 bases from V and 2 bases from J, with 4 bases between. CDR3 length: 11 residues. Germline values: CDR1 DFQATT, CDR2 SNEGSKA (reference sequence).

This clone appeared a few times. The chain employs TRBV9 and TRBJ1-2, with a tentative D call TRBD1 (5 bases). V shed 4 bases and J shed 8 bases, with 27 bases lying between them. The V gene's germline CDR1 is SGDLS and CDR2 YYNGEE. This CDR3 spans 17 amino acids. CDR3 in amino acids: CASSPSGGGFAWWGYTF. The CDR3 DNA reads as TGTGCCAGCAGCCCCAGCGGGGGAGGCTTCGCGTGGTGGGGCTACACCTTC.

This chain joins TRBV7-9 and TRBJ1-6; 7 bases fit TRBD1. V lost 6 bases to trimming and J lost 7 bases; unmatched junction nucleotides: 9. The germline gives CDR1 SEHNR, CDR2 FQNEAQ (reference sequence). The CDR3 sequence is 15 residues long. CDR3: CASSRAGTVNSPLHF. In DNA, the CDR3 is TGTGCCAGCAGTAGGGCCGGGACAGTAAATTCACCCCTCCACTTT.

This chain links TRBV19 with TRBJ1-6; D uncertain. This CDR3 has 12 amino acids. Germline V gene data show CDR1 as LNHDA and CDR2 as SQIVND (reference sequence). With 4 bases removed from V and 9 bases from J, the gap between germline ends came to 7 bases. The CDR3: CASSTRASPLHF. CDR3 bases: TGTGCCAGTAGTACCCGAGCTTCACCCCTCCACTTT.

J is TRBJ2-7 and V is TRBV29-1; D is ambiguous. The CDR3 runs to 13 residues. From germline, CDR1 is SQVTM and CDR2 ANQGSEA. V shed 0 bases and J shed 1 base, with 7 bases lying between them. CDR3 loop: CSVEDNISYEQYF. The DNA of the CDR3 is TGCAGCGTTGAAGATAACATTTCCTACGAGCAGTACTTC.

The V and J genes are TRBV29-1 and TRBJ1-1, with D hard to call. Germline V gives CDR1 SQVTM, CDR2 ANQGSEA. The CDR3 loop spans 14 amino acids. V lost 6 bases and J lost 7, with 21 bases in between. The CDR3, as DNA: TGCAGCGTCGGTCCGGGAGAGGTGGAGGGTGAAGCTTTCTTT. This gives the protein CSVGPGEVEGEAFF.

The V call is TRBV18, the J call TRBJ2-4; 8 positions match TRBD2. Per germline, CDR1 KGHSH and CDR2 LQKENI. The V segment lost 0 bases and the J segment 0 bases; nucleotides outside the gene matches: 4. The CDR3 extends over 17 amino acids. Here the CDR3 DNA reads TGTGCCAGCTCACCACCGGCGGGAGGAATAGCCAAAAACATTCAGTACTTC. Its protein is CASSPPAGGIAKNIQYF.

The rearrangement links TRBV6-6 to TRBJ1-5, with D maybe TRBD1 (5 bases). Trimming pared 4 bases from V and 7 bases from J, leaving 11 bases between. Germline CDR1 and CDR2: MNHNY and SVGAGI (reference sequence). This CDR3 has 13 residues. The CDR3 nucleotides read TGTGCCAGCAGTTCGACAGTGCAGCAGCCCCAGCATTTT. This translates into CASSSTVQQPQHF.

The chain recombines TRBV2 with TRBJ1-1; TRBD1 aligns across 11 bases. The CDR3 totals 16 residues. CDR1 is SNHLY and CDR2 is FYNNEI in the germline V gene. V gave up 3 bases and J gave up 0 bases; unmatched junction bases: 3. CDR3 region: CASSDGDRGLNTEAFF. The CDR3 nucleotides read TGTGCCAGCAGTGATGGGGACAGGGGGTTGAACACTGAAGCTTTCTTT.

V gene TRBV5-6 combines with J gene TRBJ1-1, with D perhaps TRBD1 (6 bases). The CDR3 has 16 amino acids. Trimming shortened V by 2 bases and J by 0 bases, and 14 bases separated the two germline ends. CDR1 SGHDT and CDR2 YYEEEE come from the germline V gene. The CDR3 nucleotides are TGTGCCAGCAGCTTAGGGGGAAAGGGGATGAACACTGAAGCTTTCTTT. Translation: CASSLGGKGMNTEAFF.

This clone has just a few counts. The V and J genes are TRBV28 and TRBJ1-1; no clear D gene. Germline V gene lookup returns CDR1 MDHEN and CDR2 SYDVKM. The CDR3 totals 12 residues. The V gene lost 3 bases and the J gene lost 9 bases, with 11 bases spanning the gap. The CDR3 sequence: CASSFRVGKAFF. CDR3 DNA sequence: TGTGCCAGCAGTTTCCGGGTCGGAAAAGCTTTCTTT.

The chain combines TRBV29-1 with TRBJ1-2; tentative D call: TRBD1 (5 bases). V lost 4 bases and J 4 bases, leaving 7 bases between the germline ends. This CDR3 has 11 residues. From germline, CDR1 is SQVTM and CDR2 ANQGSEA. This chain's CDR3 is CSVADSYGYTF. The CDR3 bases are TGCAGCGTTGCCGACAGCTATGGCTACACCTTC. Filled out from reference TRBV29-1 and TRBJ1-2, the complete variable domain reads SAVISQKPSRDICQRGTSLTIQCQVDSQVTMMFWYRQQPGQSLTLIATANQGSEATYESGFVIDKFPISRPNLTFSTLTVSNMSPEDSSIYLCSVADSYGYTFGSGTRLTVV.

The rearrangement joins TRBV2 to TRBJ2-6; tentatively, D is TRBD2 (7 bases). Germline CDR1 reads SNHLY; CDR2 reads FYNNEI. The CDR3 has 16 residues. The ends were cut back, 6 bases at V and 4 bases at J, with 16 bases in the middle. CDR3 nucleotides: TGTGCCAGCAGGCCGGTGGGGGGGCGAGGGGCCAACGTCCTGACTTTC. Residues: CASRPVGGRGANVLTF.

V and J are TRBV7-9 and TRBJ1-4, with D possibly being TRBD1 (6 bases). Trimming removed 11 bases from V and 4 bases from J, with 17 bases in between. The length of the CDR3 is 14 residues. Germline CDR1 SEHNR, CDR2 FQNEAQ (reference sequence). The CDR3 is CAASTGSGNEKLFF. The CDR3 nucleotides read TGTGCCGCCTCAACAGGGTCCGGTAATGAAAAACTGTTTTTT.

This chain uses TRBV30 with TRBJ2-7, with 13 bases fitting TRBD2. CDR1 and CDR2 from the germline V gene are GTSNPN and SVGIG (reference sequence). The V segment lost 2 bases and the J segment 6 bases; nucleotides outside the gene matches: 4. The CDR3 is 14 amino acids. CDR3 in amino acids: CAWSRGLAGPEQYF. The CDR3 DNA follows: TGTGCCTGGAGTAGGGGACTAGCGGGGCCCGAGCAGTACTTC. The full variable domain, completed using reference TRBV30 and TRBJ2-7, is SQTIHQWPATLVQPVGSPLSLECTVEGTSNPNLYWYRQAAGRGLQLLFYSVGIGQISSEVPQNLSASRPQDRQFILSSKKLLLSDSGFYLCAWSRGLAGPEQYFGPGTRLTVT.

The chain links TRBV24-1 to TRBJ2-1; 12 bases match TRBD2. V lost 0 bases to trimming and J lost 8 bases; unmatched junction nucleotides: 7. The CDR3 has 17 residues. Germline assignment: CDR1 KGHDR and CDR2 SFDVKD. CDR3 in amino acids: CATSDLRTSGKFDEQFF. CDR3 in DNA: TGTGCCACCAGTGATTTGAGGACTAGCGGGAAATTCGATGAGCAGTTCTTC.

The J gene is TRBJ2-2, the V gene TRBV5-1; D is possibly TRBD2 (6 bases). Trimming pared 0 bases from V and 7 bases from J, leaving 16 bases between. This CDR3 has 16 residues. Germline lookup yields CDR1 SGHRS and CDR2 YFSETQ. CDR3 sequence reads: CASSLGAGTGYGELFF. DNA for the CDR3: TGCGCCAGCAGCTTGGGGGCCGGGACTGGCTACGGGGAGCTGTTTTTT. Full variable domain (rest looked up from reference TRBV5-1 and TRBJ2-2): KAGVTQTPRYLIKTRGQQVTLSCSPISGHRSVSWYQQTPGQGLQFLFEYFSETQRNKGNFPGRFSGRQFSNSRSEMNVSTLELGDSALYLCASSLGAGTGYGELFFGEGSRLTVL.

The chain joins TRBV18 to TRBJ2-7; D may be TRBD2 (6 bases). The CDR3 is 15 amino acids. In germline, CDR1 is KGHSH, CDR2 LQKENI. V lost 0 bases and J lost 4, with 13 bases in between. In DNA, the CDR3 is TGTGCCAGCTCACCACCGCGGGGCTTAATTTACGAGCAGTACTTC. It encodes CASSPPRGLIYEQYF.

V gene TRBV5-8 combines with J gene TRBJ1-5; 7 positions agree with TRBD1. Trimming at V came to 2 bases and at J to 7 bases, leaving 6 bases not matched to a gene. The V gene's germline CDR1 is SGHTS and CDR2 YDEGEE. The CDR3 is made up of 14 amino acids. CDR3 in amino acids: CASSFGGTEQPQHF. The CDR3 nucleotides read TGTGCCAGCAGCTTCGGAGGGACAGAGCAGCCCCAGCATTTT.